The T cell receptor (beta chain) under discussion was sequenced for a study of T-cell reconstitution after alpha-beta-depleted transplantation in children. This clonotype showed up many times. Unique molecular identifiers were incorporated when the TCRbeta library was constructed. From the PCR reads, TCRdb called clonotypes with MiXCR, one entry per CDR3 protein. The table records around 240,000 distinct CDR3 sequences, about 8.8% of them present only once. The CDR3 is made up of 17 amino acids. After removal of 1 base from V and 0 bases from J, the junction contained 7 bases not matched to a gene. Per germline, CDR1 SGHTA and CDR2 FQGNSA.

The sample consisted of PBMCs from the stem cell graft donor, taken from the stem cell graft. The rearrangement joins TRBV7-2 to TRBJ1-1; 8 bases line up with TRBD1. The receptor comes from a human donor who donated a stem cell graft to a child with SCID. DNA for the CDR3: TGTGCCAGCAGCTTAGTGGGGCAGGGGGCTATGAACACTGAAGCTTTCTTT. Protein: CASSLVGQGAMNTEAFF. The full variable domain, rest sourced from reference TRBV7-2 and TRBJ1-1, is GAGVSQSPSNKVTEKGKDVELRCDPISGHTALYWYRQSLGQGLEFLIYFQGNSAPDKSGLPSDRFSAERTGGSVSTLTIQRTQQEDSAVYLCASSLVGQGAMNTEAFFGQGTRLTVV.